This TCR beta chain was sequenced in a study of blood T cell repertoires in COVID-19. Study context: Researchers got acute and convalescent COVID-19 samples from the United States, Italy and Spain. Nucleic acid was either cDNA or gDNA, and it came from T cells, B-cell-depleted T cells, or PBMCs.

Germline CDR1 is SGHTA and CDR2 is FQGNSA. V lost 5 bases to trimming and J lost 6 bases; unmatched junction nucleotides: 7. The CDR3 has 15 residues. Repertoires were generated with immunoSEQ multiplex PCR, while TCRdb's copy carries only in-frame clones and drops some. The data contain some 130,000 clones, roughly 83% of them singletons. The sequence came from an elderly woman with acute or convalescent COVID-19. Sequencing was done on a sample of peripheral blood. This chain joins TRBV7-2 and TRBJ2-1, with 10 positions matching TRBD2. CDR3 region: CASSLSGGPFNEQFF. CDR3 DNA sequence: TGTGCCAGCAGCCTTAGCGGGGGGCCCTTCAATGAGCAGTTCTTC.